This record concerns one T cell receptor beta chain sequence. Germline loops: CDR1 MNHEY, CDR2 SVGEGT. Losses at the gene ends were 4 bases for V and 8 bases for J; bases not matched to a gene: 11. This CDR3 has 15 residues. The record originates from a study of blood T cell repertoires in COVID-19. Study information: T cells, B-cell-depleted T cells, or PBMCs supplied cDNA or gDNA.

Patients in Seattle were enrolled during active infection, then followed longitudinally. Per the original data handling: Quantification of nucleated cells was approximated via reference gene primer amplification. TCRdb's copy holds only in-frame clones and misses some; the assay was immunoSEQ multiplex PCR. For V, J and clone size, that table is used; D and trimming come from the DNA. This sample yields approximately 500,000 clones, of which about 88% are seen a single time; 7.5% to 9% belongs to the top ten. This TCR was recovered from a woman aged 45-60 years with COVID-19, enrolled during active disease. The chain recombines TRBV6-2 or TRBV6-3 with TRBJ2-4; 7 positions match TRBD1. Sequencing was carried out using peripheral blood. The CDR3 region has the DNA TGTGCCAGCAGTTCCCCAAGGGGGCTTGAGGACATTCAGTACTTC. The encoded protein is CASSSPRGLEDIQYF.